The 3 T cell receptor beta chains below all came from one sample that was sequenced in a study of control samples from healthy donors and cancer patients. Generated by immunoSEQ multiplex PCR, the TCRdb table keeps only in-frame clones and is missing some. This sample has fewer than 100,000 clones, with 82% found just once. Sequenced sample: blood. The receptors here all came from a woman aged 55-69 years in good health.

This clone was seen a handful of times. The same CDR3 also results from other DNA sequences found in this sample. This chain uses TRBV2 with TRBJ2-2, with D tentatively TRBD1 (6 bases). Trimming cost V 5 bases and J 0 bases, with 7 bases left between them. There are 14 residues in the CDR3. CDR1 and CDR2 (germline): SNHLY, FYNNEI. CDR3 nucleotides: TGTGCCAGCAGTAGGACAGCGAACACCGGGGAGCTGTTTTTT. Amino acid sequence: CASSRTANTGELFF.

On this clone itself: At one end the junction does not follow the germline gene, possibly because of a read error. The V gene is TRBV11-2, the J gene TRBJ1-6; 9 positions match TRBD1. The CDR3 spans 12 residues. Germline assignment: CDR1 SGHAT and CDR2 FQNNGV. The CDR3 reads CASSSGVGQGPF. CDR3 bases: TGTGCCAGCAGCTCAGGGGTGGGACAGGGCCCTTTT.

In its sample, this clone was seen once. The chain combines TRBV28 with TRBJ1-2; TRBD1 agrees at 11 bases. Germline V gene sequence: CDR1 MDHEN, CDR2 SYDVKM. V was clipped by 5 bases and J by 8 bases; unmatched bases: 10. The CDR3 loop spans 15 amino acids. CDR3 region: CASSVFPGQGDGYTF. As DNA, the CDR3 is TGTGCCAGCAGTGTATTTCCGGGACAGGGGGACGGCTACACCTTC.